Listed below are T cell receptor beta chains from one sample, sequenced in a study of blood T cell repertoires in COVID-19. Measured with immunoSEQ multiplex PCR; TCRdb has only the in-frame clones, and not every one. Of 350,000 to 450,000 clones in the sample, approximately 92% were seen once. Material for sequencing was PBMCs or T cells enriched from blood (not recorded which). These receptors were taken from a man aged 25-40 years who had recovered from COVID-19. The CDR3 runs from the conserved cysteine through the conserved F or W. D genes are given only for firm matches. Rows may omit the clone size; those that give it use once, few, many or a size class.

J gene	clone size	V gene	D gene	CDR3 DNA	CDR3 protein
TRBJ1-5	-	TRBV11-2	-	TGTGCCAGCAGCCTTGGAGCAGCCGGCACCCAGCATTTT	CASSLGAAGTQHF
TRBJ1-2	few	TRBV7-9	-	TGTGCCAGCAGCATAGGAGGGGGAAACTATGGCTACACCTTC	CASSIGGGNYGYTF
TRBJ1-1	-	TRBV5-1	-	TGCGCCAGCAGCTTAGGACAGAAGAACACTGAAGCTTTCTTT	CASSLGQKNTEAFF
TRBJ1-5	-	TRBV29-1	TRBD1	TGCAGCGTAGGTACAGGGACAGGCAATCAGCCCCAGCATTTT	CSVGTGTGNQPQHF
TRBJ2-7	-	TRBV5-6	-	TGTGCCAGCAGCTTGGCCTCGGGGTGGGAGCAGTACTTC	CASSLASGWEQYF
TRBJ2-7	-	TRBV2	-	TGTGCCAGCCTCCGGGACTTCTCCTACGAGCAGTACTTC	CASLRDFSYEQYF
TRBJ2-7	-	TRBV18	-	TGTGCCAGCTCACCGGGCAGGGACTCTCCCGAGCAGTACTTC	CASSPGRDSPEQYF
TRBJ1-2	few	TRBV12-3/TRBV12-4	-	TGTGCCAGCAGTGCAGGGTCTAACTATGGCTACACCTTC	CASSAGSNYGYTF
TRBJ1-4	-	TRBV6-5	TRBD1	TGTGCCAGCAGTCGACAGGGTCGCAATGAAAAACTGTTTTTT	CASSRQGRNEKLFF
TRBJ1-6	-	TRBV7-3	TRBD1	TGTGCCAGCAGCTCGGGACAGACTTATTCACCCCTCCACTTT	CASSSGQTYSPLHF
TRBJ1-2	-	TRBV5-5	TRBD1	TGTGCCAGCACCACGGGGACAGGGGGCGCTTATGGCTACACCTTC	CASTTGTGGAYGYTF
TRBJ2-7	-	TRBV19	TRBD2	TGTGCCAGTAGTATAGGAGGACTAGCGATCTACGAGCAGTACTTC	CASSIGGLAIYEQYF
TRBJ1-2	-	TRBV27	TRBD1	TGTGCCAGCAGCATGGGACAGTTTAACTATGGCTACACCTTC	CASSMGQFNYGYTF
TRBJ1-1	-	TRBV5-8	-	TGTGCCAGCAGCTTTACCGGTGAAGCTTTCTTT	CASSFTGEAFF
TRBJ1-3	-	TRBV29-1	-	TGCAGCGTTGGGCCCCAGGGGGGAAACACCATATATTTT	CSVGPQGGNTIYF
TRBJ2-1	-	TRBV19	-	TGTGCCAGTAGTATACACCCCCCAGGGCTTGAGGATGAGCAGTTCTTC	CASSIHPPGLEDEQFF
TRBJ2-7	-	TRBV4-1	-	TGCGCCAGCAGCCAATTGATCGGTTACGAGCAGTACTTC	CASSQLIGYEQYF
TRBJ2-1	-	TRBV11-2	-	TGTGCCAGCAGCTTAGAGTTTGGCGGTGAGCAGTTCTTC	CASSLEFGGEQFF
TRBJ2-7	-	TRBV3-1/TRBV3-2	-	TGTGCCAGCAGCCAAGATTGGGCCTCCTACGAGCAGTACTTC	CASSQDWASYEQYF
TRBJ1-4	-	TRBV4-1	-	TGCGCCAGCAGCAAAACAAATGAAAAACTGTTTTTT	CASSKTNEKLFF
TRBJ1-5	-	TRBV5-5	TRBD1	TGTGCCAGCAGCTTGGCCGGACAGGGGGTTAATCAGCCCCAGCATTTT	CASSLAGQGVNQPQHF
TRBJ2-1	-	TRBV10-3	-	TGTGCCATCAGTGAGTCGCGTCTGCCCCTCGATGAGCAGTTCTTC	CAISESRLPLDEQFF
TRBJ1-2	-	TRBV6-5	-	TGTGCCAGCAGTTACTCGGGGCTCGACGGGTACTATGGCTACACCTTC	CASSYSGLDGYYGYTF
TRBJ2-1	-	TRBV7-9	-	TGTGCCAGCAGCTCGATATCGGGGGTGAGGCAGTTCTTC	CASSSISGVRQFF
TRBJ1-2	-	TRBV7-2	-	TGTGCCAGCAGCTTAGGCGGCGGGACTAGGGCGGGCTACACCTTC	CASSLGGGTRAGYTF
TRBJ2-7	-	TRBV3-1/TRBV3-2	TRBD1	TGTGCCAGCAGCCAATGTACAGGGGTTTGCGAGCAGTACTTC	CASSQCTGVCEQYF
TRBJ1-2	once	TRBV6-5	-	TGTGCCAGCAGTTACTCAGAGCTACTGGAGGGCTACACCTTC	CASSYSELLEGYTF
TRBJ2-6	-	TRBV29-1	-	TGCAGCGCCCGACAGGAGGCATGGGGGGCCAACGTCCTGACTTTC	CSARQEAWGANVLTF
TRBJ1-5	once	TRBV19	-	TGTGCCAGTAGTAGAAAGACAGGTATTAGCAATCAGCCCCAGCATTTT	CASSRKTGISNQPQHF
TRBJ1-2	-	TRBV29-1	TRBD1	TGCAGCGTTGAGGGGGGACAGGGTTACGGCTACACCTTC	CSVEGGQGYGYTF
TRBJ2-5	once	TRBV9	TRBD1	TGTGCCAGCAGCACCAGGACAGGCGGCCTCCAAGAGACCCAGTACTTC	CASSTRTGGLQETQYF
TRBJ1-2	-	TRBV5-1	-	TGCGCCAGCAGCTTGGGCTCAGCTAACTATGGCTACACCTTC	CASSLGSANYGYTF
TRBJ2-1	-	TRBV5-5	-	TGTGCCAGCAGCTTGGCCGGCAGGGGCACACACAATGAGCAGTTCTTC	CASSLAGRGTHNEQFF
TRBJ2-2	-	TRBV7-7	TRBD2	TGTGCCAGCAGCCCACTGCCCCTAGCGGGAGGGGGTACCGGGGAGCTGTTTTTT	CASSPLPLAGGGTGELFF
TRBJ2-2	once	TRBV7-8	TRBD2	TGTGCCAGCAGCACGGGACTAGCGGGAGTCACCGGGGAGCTGTTTTTT	CASSTGLAGVTGELFF
TRBJ1-2	-	TRBV2	-	TGTGCCAGCACAGGCGCTCCTAACTATGGCTACACCTTC	CASTGAPNYGYTF
TRBJ2-1	-	TRBV30	TRBD1	TGTGCCTGGAGTGTAGGGACAGGGGGTATCAATGAGCAGTTCTTC	CAWSVGTGGINEQFF
TRBJ1-1	few	TRBV15	-	TGTGCCACCAGCAGAGGCGGAGCGAACACTGAAGCTTTCTTT	CATSRGGANTEAFF
TRBJ2-2	-	TRBV7-9	TRBD2	TGTGCCAGCAGCTTAGGACTAGCGGCGAACACCGGGGAGCTGTTTTTT	CASSLGLAANTGELFF
TRBJ1-2	few	TRBV7-9	-	TGTGCCAGCAGCTCCAGTGGGGCAAACTATGGCTACACCTTC	CASSSSGANYGYTF
TRBJ2-7	once	TRBV11-3	TRBD1	TGTGCCAGCAGCCCGGGACAGGGGGTTTCCTACGAGCAGTACTTC	CASSPGQGVSYEQYF
TRBJ2-2	-	TRBV3-1/TRBV3-2	-	TGTGCCAGCAGCGCAGCAGCATCGACTGGCACCGGGGAGCTGTTTTTT	CASSAAASTGTGELFF
TRBJ2-3	-	TRBV5-6	-	TGTGCCAGCAGCTTCCTGACTGGTACAGATACGCAGTATTTT	CASSFLTGTDTQYF
TRBJ2-3	once	TRBV30	TRBD2	TGTGCCTGGAGTGGAGCGGGAGGGAATCCAGATACGCAGTATTTT	CAWSGAGGNPDTQYF
TRBJ2-3	few	TRBV2	TRBD2	TGTGCCAGCGGGACTAGCGAGGCAGATACGCAGTATTTT	CASGTSEADTQYF
TRBJ1-1	-	TRBV6-5	TRBD1	TGTGCCAGCAGGGTAGGTGGACAGGGCGGAACTGAAGCTTTCTTT	CASRVGGQGGTEAFF
TRBJ2-3	once	TRBV12-3/TRBV12-4	-	TGTGCCAGTAGAGGGGGAACAGATACGCAGTATTTT	CASRGGTDTQYF
TRBJ2-1	few	TRBV30	-	TGTGCCTGGGCCACGGGACTTTACAATGAGCAGTTCTTC	CAWATGLYNEQFF
TRBJ2-5	-	TRBV28	-	TGTGCCAGCAACGCTGACCGGGCGGGACAAGAGACCCAGTACTTC	CASNADRAGQETQYF
TRBJ2-3	once	TRBV29-1	TRBD2	TGCAGCGTTGTGGTAGCGGGACGCACAGATACGCAGTATTTT	CSVVVAGRTDTQYF
TRBJ2-3	-	TRBV28	-	TGTGCCAGCAGTTCCCCCCGGTTACACAGCAGAGATACGCAGTATTTT	CASSSPRLHSRDTQYF
TRBJ2-7	-	TRBV28	-	TGTGCCAGCAGCCTCAGGGGCGGCTCCTACGAGCAGTACTTC	CASSLRGGSYEQYF
TRBJ2-7	-	TRBV4-1	TRBD1	TGCGCCAGCAGCCCCGGGACAGTATCTCCCTACGAGCAGTACTTC	CASSPGTVSPYEQYF
TRBJ2-6	-	TRBV10-3	-	TGTGCCATCAGTCAGGATCCCCTTTTTGGGGCCAACGTCCTGACTTTC	CAISQDPLFGANVLTF
TRBJ1-2	-	TRBV3-1/TRBV3-2	-	TGTGCCAGCAGCTCAACACGACAGGCTGGCTACACCTTC	CASSSTRQAGYTF
TRBJ1-1	-	TRBV11-2	TRBD1	TGTGCCAGCAGCTTACCTGGGACAGCGAGGAACACTGAAGCTTTCTTT	CASSLPGTARNTEAFF
TRBJ2-5	once	TRBV27	TRBD2	TGTGCCAGCAGTTCATCTGGGACTAGCGGAGTGAGTGGGACCCAGTACTTC	CASSSSGTSGVSGTQYF
TRBJ1-6	-	TRBV9	-	TGTGCCAGCAGCCCAGGACCGGGCGGGGGATCACCCCTCCACTTT	CASSPGPGGGSPLHF
TRBJ1-2	-	TRBV28	-	TGTGCCAGCAGTTCCGGGACTCTCGGCGGCTACACCTTC	CASSSGTLGGYTF
TRBJ2-2	once	TRBV4-1	TRBD2	TGCGCCAGCAGCCAAGAGTTTTCCCCCTTAGCGGGTCCTTTGAACACCGGGGAGCTGTTTTTT	CASSQEFSPLAGPLNTGELFF